This is a list of T cell receptor beta chains from one sample in a study of human T cells and chemical hapten exposure. TCRdb used MiXCR to reprocess the RACE reads, holding one entry per CDR3 protein. The sample includes over 150,000 distinct CDR3 sequences, 25% to 30% of them seen just once. Sequenced here: whole blood, sampled in connection with sensitization to the hapten diphenylcyclopropenone (DPC). These receptors were taken from a woman aged 18 to 35 with alopecia areata. Some clones in this sample may be carry-over from other donors' samples. Both conserved end residues are part of each CDR3. A D gene is named only where the DNA matches it firmly. For some rows the clone size is stated as once, few or many, or as a class when expanded; others skip it.

size: few; D: .; V: TRBV4-1; J: TRBJ1-4; CDR3: CASSQVFEKLFF; DNA: TGCGCCAGCAGCCAAGTATTTGAAAAACTGTTTTTT
size: few; D: .; V: TRBV20-1; J: TRBJ1-5; CDR3: CSALVGNQPQHF; DNA: TGCAGTGCCCTTGTGGGAAATCAGCCCCAGCATTTT
size: .; D: .; V: TRBV4-2; J: TRBJ1-2; CDR3: CASSQRAPSYGYTF; DNA: TGTGCCAGCAGCCAAAGGGCACCGTCCTATGGCTACACCTTC
size: few; D: .; V: TRBV5-1; J: TRBJ2-7; CDR3: CASSAEGRNYEQYF; DNA: TGCGCCAGCAGCGCGGAAGGGCGAAACTACGAGCAGTACTTC
size: few; D: .; V: TRBV12-3/TRBV12-4; J: TRBJ1-2; CDR3: CASSLGRNYYGYTF; DNA: TGTGCCAGCAGTTTAGGTCGAAACTACTATGGCTACACCTTC
size: .; D: TRBD2; V: TRBV3-1; J: TRBJ2-7; CDR3: CASSQVAGVQHEQYF; DNA: TGTGCCAGCAGCCAAGTGGCGGGGGTTCAGCACGAGCAGTACTTC
size: .; D: .; V: TRBV29-1; J: TRBJ1-2; CDR3: CSVEGQAVGYTF; DNA: TGCAGCGTTGAGGGTCAAGCGGTGGGCTACACCTTC
size: many; D: .; V: TRBV9; J: TRBJ2-2; CDR3: CASSVDYHTGELFF; DNA: TGTGCCAGCAGCGTCGACTACCACACCGGGGAGCTGTTTTTT
size: .; D: .; V: TRBV10-3; J: TRBJ1-5; CDR3: CAISEAGSQPQHF; DNA: TGTGCCATCAGTGAGGCAGGGTCTCAGCCCCAGCATTTT
size: .; D: TRBD1; V: TRBV29-1; J: TRBJ2-5; CDR3: CSVLAGTGGETQYF; DNA: TGCAGCGTACTCGCCGGGACAGGGGGAGAGACCCAGTACTTC
size: .; D: .; V: TRBV5-1; J: TRBJ1-2; CDR3: CASSLVQGRDGYTF; DNA: TGCGCCAGCAGCTTGGTTCAGGGGAGGGATGGCTACACCTTC
size: .; D: TRBD2; V: TRBV7-2; J: TRBJ2-5; CDR3: CATRRWGLAGETQYF; DNA: TGTGCCACTAGGCGATGGGGACTAGCGGGAGAGACCCAGTACTTC
size: many; D: TRBD2; V: TRBV4-3; J: TRBJ2-2; CDR3: CASSRLAGGSLTGELFF; DNA: TGCGCCAGCAGCCGACTAGCGGGAGGGTCCCTCACCGGGGAGCTGTTTTTT
size: many; D: .; V: TRBV7-2; J: TRBJ2-6; CDR3: CASTLLLTGSTGANVLTF; DNA: TGTGCCAGCACCTTGCTTCTCACAGGGAGTACTGGGGCCAACGTCCTGACTTTC
size: .; D: TRBD1; V: TRBV12-5; J: TRBJ2-7; CDR3: CASGLDRTGGSYEQYF; DNA: TGTGCTAGTGGTTTGGATCGGACAGGGGGCTCGTACGAGCAGTACTTC
size: once; D: .; V: TRBV7-9; J: TRBJ1-5; CDR3: CASSFQGISQPQHF; DNA: TGTGCCAGCAGCTTCCAGGGGATTAGTCAGCCCCAGCATTTT
size: .; D: TRBD1; V: TRBV2; J: TRBJ2-1; CDR3: CASRDDRDTEQFF; DNA: TGTGCCAGCAGAGATGACAGGGACACTGAGCAGTTCTTC
size: few; D: TRBD2; V: TRBV30; J: TRBJ2-3; CDR3: CAWSVRRGGEQYF; DNA: TGTGCCTGGAGTGTACGGCGGGGGGGCGAGCAGTATTTT
size: .; D: .; V: TRBV27; J: TRBJ1-2; CDR3: CASSRQTIYGYTF; DNA: TGTGCCAGCAGTCGACAGACGATCTATGGCTACACCTTC
size: .; D: .; V: TRBV5-4; J: TRBJ2-3; CDR3: CASSSKGQDTQYF; DNA: TGTGCCAGCAGCTCGAAGGGTCAGGATACGCAGTATTTT
size: .; D: .; V: TRBV29-1; J: TRBJ2-3; CDR3: CSVGAEERADTQYF; DNA: TGCAGCGTTGGGGCGGAGGAAAGGGCAGATACGCAGTATTTT
size: .; D: .; V: TRBV20-1; J: TRBJ2-3; CDR3: CSARDPRGPTDTQYF; DNA: TGCAGTGCTAGAGACCCCCGGGGCCCCACAGATACGCAGTATTTT
size: .; D: TRBD2; V: TRBV7-3; J: TRBJ2-5; CDR3: CASSSLAGWGETQYF; DNA: TGTGCCAGCAGTTCACTAGCGGGATGGGGTGAGACCCAGTACTTC
size: .; D: .; V: TRBV27; J: TRBJ1-6; CDR3: CASSLTPLTAGAPNSPLHF; DNA: TGTGCCAGCAGTTTAACCCCTCTTACCGCAGGGGCCCCGAATTCACCCCTCCACTTT
size: few; D: .; V: TRBV29-1; J: TRBJ2-1; CDR3: CSVERGFSYNEQFF; DNA: TGCAGCGTTGAGCGTGGATTTTCCTACAATGAGCAGTTCTTC
size: .; D: .; V: TRBV5-1; J: TRBJ2-7; CDR3: CASSPDRREQYF; DNA: TGCGCCAGCAGCCCTGACCGGCGCGAGCAGTACTTC
size: many; D: .; V: TRBV19; J: TRBJ2-2; CDR3: CASSMGRVNTGELFF; DNA: TGTGCCAGTAGTATGGGTCGGGTTAACACCGGGGAGCTGTTTTTT
size: .; D: TRBD2; V: TRBV2; J: TRBJ2-1; CDR3: CASSVTGGPYNEQFF; DNA: TGTGCCAGCAGTGTAACGGGGGGGCCTTACAATGAGCAGTTCTTC
size: .; D: .; V: TRBV27; J: TRBJ2-2; CDR3: CASSFGVNTGELFF; DNA: TGTGCCAGCAGTTTTGGGGTGAACACCGGGGAGCTGTTTTTT